The present entry profiles one T cell receptor beta chain with its context. The antigen is not known. This entry comes from a study of T cells in Graves' hyperthyroidism and ophthalmopathy. Study as a whole: Peripheral blood was acquired at first diagnosis, ahead of any therapy whatsoever. Findings of the study overall: Ophthalmopathy and stable hyperthyroidism were told apart by a 13 V-J model. In the blood, most expanded thyroid clonotypes above 0.001 appeared as well.

Amplification yielded TCR beta CDR3 regions, with RNA transcripts as the source. Researchers ran a first-round RT-PCR on the TCR CDR3 using the HTBI primer set. Using its own MiXCR run on the multiplex PCR reads, TCRdb lists one record per CDR3 protein. The table has 250,000 to 350,000 distinct CDR3 sequences, around 16% seen once. This CDR3 spans 13 amino acids. Germline CDR1 and CDR2: MNHEY and SMNVEV (reference sequence). Trimming left V 3 bases short and J 2 bases short, with 7 bases between. Over 18 months, lack of ophthalmopathy progression marked Graves' hyperthyroidism as stable. The sequenced material came from blood. The chain uses TRBV27 and TRBJ1-1; D gene unclear. The clonotype originates from a young man with Graves' hyperthyroidism. The CDR3 DNA follows: TGTGCCAGCAGTTTCTGGCAAAACACTGAAGCTTTCTTT. This sequence encodes CASSFWQNTEAFF.